This T cell receptor (beta chain) originates from a study of blood T cell repertoires in COVID-19. Background on the study: The United States, Italy and Spain were the sources of the acute and convalescent COVID-19 samples.

J lost 4 bases, V lost 5 bases, and 10 bases had no gene match. CDR1 and CDR2 from the germline V gene are SEHNR and FQNEAQ (reference sequence). The CDR3 runs to 16 residues. Clones were read by immunoSEQ multiplex PCR, and TCRdb kept only the in-frame ones, dropping some. The sample has around 260,000 clones, around 82% seen once. Patients in Seattle were enrolled during active infection, then followed longitudinally. The V call is TRBV7-9, the J call TRBJ1-5; TRBD1 matches 8 bases. The source is a human donor with COVID-19, enrolled during active disease. The donor label of this sample is uncertain. The sample taken for sequencing was peripheral blood. CDR3 sequence reads: CASSPTLGQGNQPQHF. The CDR3 DNA reads TGTGCCAGCAGCCCAACCCTCGGACAGGGTAATCAGCCCCAGCATTTT.